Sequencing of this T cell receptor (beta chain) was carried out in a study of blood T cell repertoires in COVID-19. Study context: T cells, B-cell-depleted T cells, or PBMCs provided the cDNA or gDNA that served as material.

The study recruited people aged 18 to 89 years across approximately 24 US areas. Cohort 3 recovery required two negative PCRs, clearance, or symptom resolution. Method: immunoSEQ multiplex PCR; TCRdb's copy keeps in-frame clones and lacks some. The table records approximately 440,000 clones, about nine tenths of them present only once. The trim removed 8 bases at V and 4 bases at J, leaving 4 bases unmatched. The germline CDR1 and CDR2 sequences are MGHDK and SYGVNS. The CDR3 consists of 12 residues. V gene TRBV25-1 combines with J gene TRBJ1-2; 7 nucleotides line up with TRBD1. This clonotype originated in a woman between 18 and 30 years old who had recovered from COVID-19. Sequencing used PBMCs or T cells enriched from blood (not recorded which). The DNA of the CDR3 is TGTGCCAGCCTTGACAGGGCCTATGGCTACACCTTC. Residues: CASLDRAYGYTF.